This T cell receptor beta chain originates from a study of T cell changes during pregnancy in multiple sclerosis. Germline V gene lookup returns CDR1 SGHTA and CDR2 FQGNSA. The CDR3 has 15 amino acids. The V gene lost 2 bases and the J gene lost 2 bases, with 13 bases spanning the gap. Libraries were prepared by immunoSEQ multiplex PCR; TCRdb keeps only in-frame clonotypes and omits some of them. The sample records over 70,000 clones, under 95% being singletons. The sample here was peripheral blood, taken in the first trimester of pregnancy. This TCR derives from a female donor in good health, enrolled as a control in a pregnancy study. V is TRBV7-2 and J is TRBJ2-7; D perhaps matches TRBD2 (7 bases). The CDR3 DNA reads TGTGCCAGCAGCTTACGAGGGGGGGCACCCTACGAGCAGTACTTC. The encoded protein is CASSLRGGAPYEQYF.